This TCR beta chain was captured by sequencing in a study of T-cell memory formation after mild COVID-19. A remark on this clonotype: The antigen is unknown.

TCRdb independently ran MiXCR on the 5' RACE reads; one entry per CDR3 protein. The sample carries about 200,000 distinct CDR3 sequences, approximately 16% recorded once. Study outcomes and limitations: A second wave of clones peaked on day 37, and their SARS-CoV-2 specificity went unconfirmed. From day 15 to 85, contracting clones were balanced between CD4 and CD8, whereas later expanders leaned toward CD4+.

This clonotype was obtained from an adult woman who had mild COVID-19 (a few samples of this study predate the infection). Cell type and time point are not known. The sequenced sample was PBMCs or a T cell subset sorted from them (not recorded which).

CDR3 protein: CAISDPEGETEAFF. The CDR3 DNA is TGTGCCATCAGTGACCCGGAAGGAGAGACTGAAGCTTTCTTT. The V call is TRBV10-3, the J call TRBJ1-1; no firm D call. Trimming stripped 3 bases from V and 5 bases from J, with 13 bases between. Germline V gene data show CDR1 as ENHRY and CDR2 as SYGVKD. The CDR3 is 14 amino acids.